This TCR beta chain was documented in a study of blood T cell repertoires in COVID-19 (TCRdb year 2020). The study in broad terms: Collaborator samples came from the United States, Italy and Spain and covered acute and convalescent phases of COVID-19. Samples were obtained from the ongoing ImmuneRACE study (first 160 participants) and from over 1,000 subjects provided by 6 global collaborators. Subjects who had been exposed to COVID-19, were actively infected with it, or had recovered from it provided the deeply sampled blood TCRbeta repertoires that made up the dataset. The material from the prospective study consisted of cDNA or gDNA derived from T cells, B-cell-depleted T cells, or PBMCs. The sample metadata nearly always contained a de-identified subject ID, COVID-19 status, age in years and sex. HLA class I and class II types, where available, came from metadata supplied by the sample provider rather than from assay-based typing. The repertoires were released in a freely available public database intended as a resource for research on the immune response to SARS-CoV-2. Study-wide findings and limitations: The quantity of clinical and demographic metadata differed by source and by participant and was supplied without curation.

This clone was counted only a few times. The specificity of this receptor is unknown. Per-base quality was not reported, and no clone a single base away is much larger than it. The CDR3 runs 15 residues from the cysteine to the phenylalanine. Just the 45-base CDR3 DNA is kept, in frame starting at base 1. CDR1 and CDR2 (SEHNR, FQNEAQ) derive from the germline V gene (reference sequence). Trimming accounts for 4 bases at V and 4 bases at J, while the number of junction bases matched to no gene is 7. TCRbeta CDR3 regions were amplified from genomic DNA by means of the immunoSEQ Assay, a bias-controlled multiplex PCR. Turning to the authors' computational methods: Nucleated cell counts per sample were estimated from amplification of reference gene primers within the assay. To quantify the absolute abundance of each unique TCRbeta CDR3 rearrangement, sequence reads were collapsed and filtered. For each sample, productive Simpson clonality was calculated by taking the square root of Simpson's diversity index across productive rearrangements. TCRdb obtained this table from immuneACCESS and retained in-frame rearrangements with V and J assigned. These tables miss some clones; where compared with another copy, unresolved V genes account for less than half of the shortfall, and the remainder is unexplained. The DNA was the basis for D and trimming; V, J and clone size are from that table. The sample data list fewer than 700,000 clones, and about 89% of these were observed just once. The ten largest account for 7.8% of the sample.

In Seattle, one collaborating source enrolled patients while the infection was active and tracked those patients longitudinally over the course of disease. The collaborating institutions used their own protocols to collect whole blood in K2EDTA tubes. For TCRbeta analysis, collaborator samples were shipped as frozen whole blood, as isolated PBMCs, or as DNA extracted from either sample type. Here the chain combines TRBV7-9 and TRBJ1-1; 9 bases in between match TRBD1. Source material: peripheral blood. The receptor was derived from a woman between 50 and 59 years old with COVID-19, enrolled during active disease. DNA sequence: TGTGCCAGCAGCTCGACATTACAGGGGGCCACTGAAGCTTTCTTT. Its coded protein is CASSSTLQGATEAFF. The variable domain in full, with residues beyond the CDR3 obtained from the reference TRBV7-9 and TRBJ1-1 genes, is DTGVSQNPRHKITKRGQNVTFRCDPISEHNRLYWYRQTLGQGPEFLTYFQNEAQLEKSRLLSDRFSAERPKGSFSTLEIQRTEQGDSAMYLCASSSTLQGATEAFFGQGTRLTVV.